This TCR beta chain was found in a study of OX40 agonist ivuxolimab in advanced cancers. At the level of the study: Enrollees could have had prior anti-PD-1, anti-PD-L1 or anti-CTLA-4 therapy, which about 40% had received.

With respect to this clone: Its target is not known.

Assay used: immunoSEQ multiplex PCR; TCRdb lists only in-frame clones, some missing. The data show just under 80,000 clones, around four fifths seen once. General study findings and limits: Also showing low normalized T-cell clonal expansion were some of the nonresponders. Patients who responded partially at 0.1-3.0 mg/kg showed clonal expansion ranking among the lowest.

V was clipped by 4 bases and J by 5 bases; unmatched bases: 1. CDR1 and CDR2 (germline): SGHNT, YENEEA. CDR3 length equals 13 residues. Sequenced here: CD4+ or CD8+ T cells sorted from blood, sampled in a trial of the OX40 agonist ivuxolimab. This clonotype was sampled from an adult with an advanced solid tumor such as melanoma, head and neck, liver or kidney cancer. This sequence joins TRBV11-3 and TRBJ2-1; 8 nucleotides align to TRBD2. The CDR3 is CASSSGGDNEQFF. CDR3 sequence (DNA): TGTGCCAGCAGCTCCGGGGGGGACAATGAGCAGTTCTTC.